The entry below gives a single T cell receptor beta chain sequence along with its context. This clonotype was counted many times. Its antigen has not been determined. The input lacks base qualities; no much larger clone sits a single base away. The CDR3 runs 17 residues from the cysteine to the phenylalanine. The retained sequence is limited to the CDR3, 51 bases, with the frame set at the first base. V is reduced by 8 bases and J by 2 bases, leaving a spacing of 22 bases between them. CDR1 is given as MNHEY and CDR2 as SVGEGT, both from the germline V gene. The data stem from a study of T cell repertoires in cytomegalovirus infection (dated by TCRdb to the late 2010s). About the study as a whole: Because public TCR beta signatures pointed to carriage of CMV infection together with the matching HLA type, the HLA type of each donor mattered for the analysis. Broad study findings and their caveats: In the ex vivo response, HLA-C-restricted CMV-specific TCR beta clonotypes were dominant, and in two of eight donors the single most frequent clonotype came from this HLA-C-restricted group. Cumulative frequency of public TCR beta family members discriminated carriers of CMV infection plus the relevant HLA type in this cohort and an independent approximately 370-donor cohort.

These reads were obtained on an Illumina HiSeq 1500. TCRdb trimmed the raw reads at Q25, called clones with MiXCR and kept productive beta chains. Each record represents a unique CDR3 protein, reported with the most common genes and DNA among its rows. The sample yields 210,000 or so distinct CDR3 sequences; about 5.9% were counted once. More than 5.5% of the sample comes from the top ten. The sample comprised PBMCs. The receptor comes from a human donor in good health (CMV status not recorded). Some clones in this sample may be carry-over from other donors' samples. Rearrangement joined TRBV6-2 or TRBV6-3 to TRBJ1-5; D gene: possibly TRBD1, on 5 matching bases. The encoded CDR3 is CASRPPGLRGGNQPQHF. The DNA sequence reads TGTGCCAGCCGCCCGCCGGGACTCCGAGGAGGCAATCAGCCCCAGCATTTT.